The present T cell receptor (beta chain) was sequenced within a study of T cell responses to AZD1222 COVID-19 vaccine. The study, taken as a whole, reports: Donors were largely white British and mainly female; clonal diversity was possibly underestimated.

As to this clone: What it binds is unknown.

Data came from immunoSEQ multiplex PCR; TCRdb stores just in-frame clones and leaves some out. The sample carries about 120,000 clones, 80% to 95% recorded once. Germline-derived CDR1 and CDR2 are SGHDT and YYEEEE. The CDR3 has 14 residues. With 0 bases clipped from V and 4 bases from J, the junction kept 2 bases outside the gene matches. The input for sequencing was peripheral blood, taken on day 0 of AZD1222 vaccination. The source is an adult in good health. The chain couples TRBV5-6 to TRBJ2-3, with TRBD2 matching over 7 bases. The CDR3 region has the DNA TGTGCCAGCAGCTTGGTGGGGGGGTCAGATACGCAGTATTTT. Translating gives CASSLVGGSDTQYF.